This entry features one T cell receptor beta chain sequence. What antigen it recognizes has not been identified. The sample holds no much larger clone one base away, and base qualities are not on file. V was cut back by 6 bases and J by 4 bases, leaving a gap of 15 bases between them. CDR1 and CDR2, looked up from the germline V gene, are ENHRY and SYGVKD. Spanning cysteine to phenylalanine, the CDR3 consists of 14 amino acids. CDR3 DNA only is kept here, 42 bases in frame from base 1. The data stem from a study of blood T cell repertoires in COVID-19 (dated by TCRdb to about 2020). About the full investigation: Samples covering the acute and convalescent phases of COVID-19 were provided by collaborators in the United States, Italy and Spain. The prospective study material was composed of cDNA or gDNA derived from T cells, B-cell-depleted T cells, or PBMCs. The dataset comprised deeply sampled blood TCRbeta repertoires from subjects exposed to, actively infected with, or recovered from COVID-19. The repertoires were released in a freely available public database intended as a resource for research on the immune response to SARS-CoV-2. The samples were drawn from the first 160 participants of the ongoing ImmuneRACE study and from over 950 subjects provided by 6 global collaborators. Sample metadata almost always included a de-identified subject ID, COVID-19 status, age in years and sex. Where available, HLA class I and class II types were obtained from metadata supplied by the sample provider rather than from assay-based typing. The investigation overall reported the following: The amount of clinical and demographic metadata varied by source and participant and was provided uncurated.

The immunoSEQ Assay, a bias-controlled multiplex PCR, was used to amplify TCRbeta CDR3 regions from genomic DNA. The original pipeline was this. Within the assay, amplification of reference gene primers was used to estimate how many nucleated cells each sample contained. To quantify the absolute abundance of each unique TCRbeta CDR3 rearrangement, sequence reads were collapsed and filtered. For each sample, productive Simpson clonality was calculated as the square root of Simpson's diversity index over productive rearrangements. The immuneACCESS repertoire file appears here via TCRdb, limited to in-frame rearrangements. These files lack a portion of the clones; in checked studies, under half of the deficit traces to unresolved V genes, and the cause of the others is not known. V and J calls plus clone size are reproduced from that table; the DNA served to infer D and trimming. The sample table lists 200,000 to 300,000 clones, approximately 85% of them with a count of one. The ten largest clones add up to 12% of the sample.

Whole blood was collected in K2EDTA tubes by collaborating institutions according to the institutions' own protocols. For TCRbeta analysis, collaborators shipped samples as frozen whole blood, isolated PBMCs, or DNA extracted from either of those sample types. This clonotype originated in a man older than 75 with acute or convalescent COVID-19. The receptor chain draws on TRBV10-3 and TRBJ1-2; TRBD1 could be the D gene, as 5 bases match. Sequencing input: peripheral blood. The DNA sequence reads TGTGCCATCAGCCCCAGGGAGGTCAGCTATGGCTACACCTTC. Its protein reads: CAISPREVSYGYTF.